This is a list of T cell receptor beta chains from one sample in a study of cytomegalovirus exposure and HLA in healthy donors. This table comes from immunoSEQ multiplex PCR, and its TCRdb copy is limited to in-frame clones, with some not included. Here the sample spans around 170,000 clones, about four fifths being singletons. The sequenced material came from PBMCs. These receptors were collected from a woman aged 50 to 65 in good health and CMV-seropositive. CDR3s include the opening cysteine and the closing phenylalanine or tryptophan. A D gene is named only where the DNA matches it firmly. Clone size is given for some rows only: seen once, a few or many times, or a class if the clone is expanded.

>TRBJ2-6|-|-|TRBV7-2
TGTGCCAGCGGAGTGGACAGCAACTCTGGGGCCAACGTCCTGACTTTC
CASGVDSNSGANVLTF
>TRBJ2-2|-|-|TRBV7-3
TGTGCCAGCAGCTTAAGTTCAGGTGGCACCGGGGAGCTGTTTTTT
CASSLSSGGTGELFF
>TRBJ2-3|-|-|TRBV5-5
TGTGCCAGCAGTTCAGGGACAGATACGCAGTATTTT
CASSSGTDTQYF
>TRBJ1-2|-|-|TRBV7-9
TGTGCCAGCAGCTTAGGAGAAGTCGGGGTCCAGGGCTACACCTTC
CASSLGEVGVQGYTF
>TRBJ1-2|-|-|TRBV7-3
TGTGCCAGCAGCCCTGACGACGGACCAGAGGTTGGGGCCGGCTACACCTTC
CASSPDDGPEVGAGYTF
>TRBJ2-1|-|TRBD2|TRBV19
TGTGCCAGTAGGGAGCCGGGACTAGCGGGAGTAGGCGAGCAGTTCTTC
CASREPGLAGVGEQFF
>TRBJ2-7|-|TRBD1|TRBV11-2
TGTGCCAGCAGCTTCGAGGGGGACAGAAACTACGAGCAGTACTTC
CASSFEGDRNYEQYF
>TRBJ2-5|-|TRBD2|TRBV7-2
TGTGCCAGCAGTGGCTTGGGGGTAGCGGGGTACCAAGAGACCCAGTACTTC
CASSGLGVAGYQETQYF
>TRBJ1-3|-|-|TRBV5-6
TGTGCCAGCAGCTTTTTAACAGGCTCTGGAAACACCATATATTTT
CASSFLTGSGNTIYF
>TRBJ2-5|-|-|TRBV21-1
TGTGCCAGCAGCCCACAGGGCATGGGAGAGACCCAGTACTTC
CASSPQGMGETQYF
>TRBJ1-1|-|TRBD1|TRBV4-3
TGCGCCAGCAGCCAATCAAGCACAGGGGGCGCGACAGCTTTCTTT
CASSQSSTGGATAFF
>TRBJ2-7|-|-|TRBV4-3
TGCGCCAGCAGCCACAGGACAGACTTCTACGAGCAGTACTTC
CASSHRTDFYEQYF
>TRBJ2-3|-|-|TRBV30
TGTGCCTGGAGTGCCGACAGGACGCAGTATTTT
CAWSADRTQYF
>TRBJ2-4|-|TRBD1|TRBV19
TGTGCCACTGCCTCAGGGGGATCCTCTGCCATTCAGTACTTC
CATASGGSSAIQYF
>TRBJ1-2|-|-|TRBV28
TGTGCCAGCAGATTTCGGGGGACTGCTAACTATGGCTACACCTTC
CASRFRGTANYGYTF
>TRBJ1-2|-|TRBD1|TRBV10-3
TGTGCCATCAGTGAGTCGAATCTGGACAGGGACACCTTC
CAISESNLDRDTF
>TRBJ2-1|-|-|TRBV5-1
TGCGCCAGCAGCTTGGATGGATCGGGTTCGACCTTGCAGTTCTTC
CASSLDGSGSTLQFF
>TRBJ1-1|-|TRBD1|TRBV28
TGTGCCAGCAGCGGGGTCCCCGGGACAGGGTTTCCTGAAGCTTTCTTT
CASSGVPGTGFPEAFF
>TRBJ2-5|once|TRBD1|TRBV9
TGTGCCAGCAGCGTAGATTGGGACAGGCAAGAGACCCAGTACTTC
CASSVDWDRQETQYF
>TRBJ2-1|-|-|TRBV11-2
TGTGCCACCGTGGGGGCCCGAGGTGAGCAGTTCTTC
CATVGARGEQFF
>TRBJ2-1|-|TRBD2|TRBV19
TGTGCCAGTAGTAGAGACCCGGGGGGGGAGCAGTTCTTC
CASSRDPGGEQFF
>TRBJ2-2|-|TRBD1|TRBV7-7
TGTGCTAGCAGCGTCGGGACAGAGACCGGGGAGCTGTTTTTT
CASSVGTETGELFF
>TRBJ2-3|few|-|TRBV11-3
TGTGCCAGCAGCCTCCTTAGCACAGATACGCAGTATTTT
CASSLLSTDTQYF
>TRBJ2-1|-|TRBD1|TRBV5-6
TGTGCCAGCAGCTTGGGGGACAGGGTTGCCTACAATGAGCAGTTCTTC
CASSLGDRVAYNEQFF
>TRBJ2-1|-|-|TRBV6-4
TGTGCCAGCAGTCGCCAAGGGGCACGGGGGTACAATGAGCAGTTCTTC
CASSRQGARGYNEQFF
>TRBJ2-5|-|TRBD2|TRBV9
TGTGCCAGCAGCAGTAGCGGGACCTCCCGAGAGACCCAGTACTTC
CASSSSGTSRETQYF
>TRBJ1-1|-|-|TRBV5-4
TGTGCCAGCAGCCCCACCGGAGGGGGGGGATCTGAAGCTTTCTTT
CASSPTGGGGSEAFF
>TRBJ2-1|once|TRBD2|TRBV5-1
TGCGCCAGCAGCCCGGGACTAGCGGGAGAAAATGAGCAGTTCTTC
CASSPGLAGENEQFF
>TRBJ2-2|once|TRBD2|TRBV29-1
TGCAGCGGCCGACTAGCGGGGGGGCGAGGCACCGGGGAGCTGTTTTTT
CSGRLAGGRGTGELFF
>TRBJ2-3|-|TRBD1|TRBV11-3
TGTGCCAGCAGCACCCGGACAGGGAGCACAGATACGCAGTATTTT
CASSTRTGSTDTQYF
>TRBJ1-1|once|-|TRBV21-1
TGTGCCAGCAGCCCCGACAGGGTTCTATTTTGGGGAGAAGCTTTCTTT
CASSPDRVLFWGEAFF
>TRBJ1-1|-|-|TRBV29-1
TGCAGCGTTGAAACGGTGAACACTGAAGCTTTCTTT
CSVETVNTEAFF
>TRBJ2-7|-|TRBD2|TRBV15
TGTGCCACCAGCAGAGATCAGGGCGGGAGTAGCGAGCAGTACTTC
CATSRDQGGSSEQYF
>TRBJ1-1|few|-|TRBV7-9
TGTTCCAGCAGCTCCGAAGAACTCTGGGAGGGCACTGAAGCTTTCTTT
CSSSSEELWEGTEAFF
>TRBJ1-1|-|TRBD1|TRBV7-9
TGTGCCAGCAGTTCGGACAGGCCGAACACTGAAGCTTTCTTT
CASSSDRPNTEAFF
>TRBJ1-2|-|-|TRBV7-9
TGTGCCAGCAGCTTAGTACCAGGGATTGATACTGGCTACACCTTC
CASSLVPGIDTGYTF
>TRBJ2-5|-|TRBD2|TRBV7-2
TGTGCCAGCAGTCGAGAGCGGGGGGTCCTCCAAGAGACCCAGTACTTC
CASSRERGVLQETQYF
>TRBJ1-2|once|-|TRBV2
TGTGCCACCCCGCTAAGGGGATACAGTATAGGCTACACCTTC
CATPLRGYSIGYTF
>TRBJ2-7|-|-|TRBV29-1
TGCAGCGTTGAAGATGGTGTGCCGAGCTACGAGCAGTACTTC
CSVEDGVPSYEQYF
>TRBJ2-1|few|TRBD2|TRBV15
TGTGCCACCACCCGAGCCGGTAGCGGGAGTGGCTACAATGAGCAGTTCTTC
CATTRAGSGSGYNEQFF
>TRBJ2-3|few|-|TRBV10-3
TGTGCCATCAGTGAAGCGGGTGGGGCAGATACGCAGTATTTT
CAISEAGGADTQYF
>TRBJ2-1|-|-|TRBV5-6
TGTGCCAGCAGCTCCCGAGGGAGCTACAATGAGCAGTTCTTC
CASSSRGSYNEQFF
>TRBJ2-7|-|-|TRBV10-3
TGTGCCATCAGTGAGTCGAACAAGGGGTCCACGGGCGAGCAGTACTTC
CAISESNKGSTGEQYF
>TRBJ2-7|-|TRBD2|TRBV4-2
TGTGCCAGCAGCCAAGGTACTAGCGGGCCCTCCTACGAGCAGTACTTC
CASSQGTSGPSYEQYF